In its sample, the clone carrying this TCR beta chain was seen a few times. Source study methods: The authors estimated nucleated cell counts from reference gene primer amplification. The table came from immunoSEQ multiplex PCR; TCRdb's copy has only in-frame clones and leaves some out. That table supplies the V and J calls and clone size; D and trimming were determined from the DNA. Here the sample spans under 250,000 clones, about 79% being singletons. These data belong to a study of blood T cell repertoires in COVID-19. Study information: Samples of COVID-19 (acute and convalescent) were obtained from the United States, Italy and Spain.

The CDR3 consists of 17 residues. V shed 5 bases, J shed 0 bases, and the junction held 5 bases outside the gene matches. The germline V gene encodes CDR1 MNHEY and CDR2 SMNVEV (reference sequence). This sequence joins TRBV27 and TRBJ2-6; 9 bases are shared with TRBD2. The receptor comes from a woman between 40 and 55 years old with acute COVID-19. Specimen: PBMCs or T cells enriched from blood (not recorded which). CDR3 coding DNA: TGTGCCAGCAGTGGGGCTAGCGGGACCTCTGGGGCCAACGTCCTGACTTTC. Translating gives CASSGASGTSGANVLTF.